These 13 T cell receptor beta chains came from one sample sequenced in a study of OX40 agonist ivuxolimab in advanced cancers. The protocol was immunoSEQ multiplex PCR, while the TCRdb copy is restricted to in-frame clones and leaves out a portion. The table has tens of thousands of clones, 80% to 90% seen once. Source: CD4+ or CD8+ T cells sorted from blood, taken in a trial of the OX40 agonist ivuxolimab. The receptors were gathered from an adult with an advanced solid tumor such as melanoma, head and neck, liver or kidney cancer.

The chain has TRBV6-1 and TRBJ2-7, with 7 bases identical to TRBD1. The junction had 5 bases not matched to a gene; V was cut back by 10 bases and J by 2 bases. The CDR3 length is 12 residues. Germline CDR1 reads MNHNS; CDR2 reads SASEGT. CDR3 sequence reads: CATRTGPYEQYF. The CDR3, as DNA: TGTGCCACCAGGACAGGTCCCTACGAGCAGTACTTC.

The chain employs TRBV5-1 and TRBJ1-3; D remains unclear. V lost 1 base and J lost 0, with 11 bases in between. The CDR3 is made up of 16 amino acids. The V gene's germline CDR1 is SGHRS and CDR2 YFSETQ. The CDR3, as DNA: TGCGCCAGCAGCTTGTCGGGGAAGGGCTCTGGAAACACCATATATTTT. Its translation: CASSLSGKGSGNTIYF. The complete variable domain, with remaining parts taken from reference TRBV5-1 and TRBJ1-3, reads KAGVTQTPRYLIKTRGQQVTLSCSPISGHRSVSWYQQTPGQGLQFLFEYFSETQRNKGNFPGRFSGRQFSNSRSEMNVSTLELGDSALYLCASSLSGKGSGNTIYFGEGSWLTVV.

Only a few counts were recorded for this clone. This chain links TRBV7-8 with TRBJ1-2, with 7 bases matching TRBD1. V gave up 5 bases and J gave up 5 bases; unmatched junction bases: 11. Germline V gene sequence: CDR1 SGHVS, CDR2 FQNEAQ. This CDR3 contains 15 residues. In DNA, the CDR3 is TGTGCCAGCAGCGTACGGACAGGAGTCCAATATGGCTACACCTTC. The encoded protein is CASSVRTGVQYGYTF.

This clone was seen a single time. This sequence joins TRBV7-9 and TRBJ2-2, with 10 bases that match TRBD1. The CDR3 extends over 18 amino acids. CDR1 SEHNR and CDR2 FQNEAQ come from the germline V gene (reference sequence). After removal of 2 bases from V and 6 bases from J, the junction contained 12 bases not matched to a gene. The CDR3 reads CASSLFVPLDRGAGELFF. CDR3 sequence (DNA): TGTGCCAGCAGCTTATTTGTACCCCTGGACAGGGGGGCCGGGGAGCTGTTTTTT.

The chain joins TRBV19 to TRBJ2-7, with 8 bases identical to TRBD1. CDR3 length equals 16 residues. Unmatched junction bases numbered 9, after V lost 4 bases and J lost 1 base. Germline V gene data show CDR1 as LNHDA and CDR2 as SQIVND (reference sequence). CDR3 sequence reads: CASSTSGTGLSYEQYF. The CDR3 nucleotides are TGTGCCAGTAGTACTTCCGGGACAGGCCTTTCCTACGAGCAGTACTTC.

The CDR3: CASSLEVGGTTDTQYF. DNA for the CDR3: TGCGCCAGCAGCTTGGAGGTGGGAGGGACCACAGATACGCAGTATTTT. The chain has TRBV5-1 and TRBJ2-3, with TRBD2 matching over 7 bases. The CDR3 extends over 16 amino acids. Germline-derived CDR1 and CDR2 are SGHRS and YFSETQ. J lost 2 bases, V lost 0 bases, and 6 bases had no gene match.

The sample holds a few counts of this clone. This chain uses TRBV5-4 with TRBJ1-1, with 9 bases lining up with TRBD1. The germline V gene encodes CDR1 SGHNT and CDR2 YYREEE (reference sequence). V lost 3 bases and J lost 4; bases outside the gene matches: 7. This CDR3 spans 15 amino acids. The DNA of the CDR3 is TGTGCCAGCAGCTCCCGGGACAGGGTGAGCACTGAAGCTTTCTTT. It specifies CASSSRDRVSTEAFF.

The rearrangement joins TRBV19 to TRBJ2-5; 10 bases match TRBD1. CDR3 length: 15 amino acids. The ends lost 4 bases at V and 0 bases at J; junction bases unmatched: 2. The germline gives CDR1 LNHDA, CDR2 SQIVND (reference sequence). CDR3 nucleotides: TGTGCCAGTAGTACGACAGGGGGCTACCAAGAGACCCAGTACTTC. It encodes CASSTTGGYQETQYF.

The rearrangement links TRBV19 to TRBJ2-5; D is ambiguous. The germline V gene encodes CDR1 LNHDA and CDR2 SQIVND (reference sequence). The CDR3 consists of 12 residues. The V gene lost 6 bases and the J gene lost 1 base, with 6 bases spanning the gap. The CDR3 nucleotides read TGTGCCAGTAGCCGAGCCCAAGAGACCCAGTACTTC. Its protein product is CASSRAQETQYF. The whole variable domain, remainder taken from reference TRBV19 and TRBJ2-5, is DGGITQSPKYLFRKEGQNVTLSCEQNLNHDAMYWYRQDPGQGLRLIYYSQIVNDFQKGDIAEGYSVSREKKESFPLTVTSAQKNPTAFYLCASSRAQETQYFGPGTRLLVL.

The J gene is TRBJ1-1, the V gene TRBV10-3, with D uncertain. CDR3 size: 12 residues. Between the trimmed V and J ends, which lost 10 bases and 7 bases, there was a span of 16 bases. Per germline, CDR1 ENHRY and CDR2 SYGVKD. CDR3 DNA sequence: TGTGCCACCGCACCGGCAGAAAATGAAGCTTTCTTT. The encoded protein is CATAPAENEAFF.

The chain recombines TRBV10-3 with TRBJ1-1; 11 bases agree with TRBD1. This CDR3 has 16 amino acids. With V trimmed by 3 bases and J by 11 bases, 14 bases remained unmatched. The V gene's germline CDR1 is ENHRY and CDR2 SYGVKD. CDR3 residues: CAISDVGQGASTSAFF. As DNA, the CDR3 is TGTGCCATCAGTGATGTCGGACAGGGGGCAAGTACGTCGGCTTTCTTT.

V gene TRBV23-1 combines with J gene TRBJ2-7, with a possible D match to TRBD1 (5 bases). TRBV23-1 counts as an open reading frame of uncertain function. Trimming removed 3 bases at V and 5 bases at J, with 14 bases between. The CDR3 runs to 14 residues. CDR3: CASSQRQGFDEQYF. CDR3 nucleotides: TGCGCCAGCAGTCAGCGGCAGGGCTTCGACGAGCAGTACTTC.

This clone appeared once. CDR3: CASSYLANYGYTF. The CDR3 coding sequence is TGTGCCAGCAGTTACTTGGCTAACTATGGCTACACCTTC. This chain connects TRBV6-5 to TRBJ1-2, with D unresolved. The V end lost 1 base, the J end lost 0 bases, and 3 bases lay between the germline ends. The CDR3 spans 13 residues. The V gene's germline CDR1 is MNHEY and CDR2 SVGAGI.